Given below is one T cell receptor (beta chain) in context. The data were taken from a study of blood T cell repertoires in COVID-19. Study at large: Samples representing acute and convalescent COVID-19 were sourced from the United States, Italy and Spain.

This CDR3 has 13 amino acids. The V gene lost 8 bases and the J gene lost 4 bases, with 15 bases spanning the gap. Per the germline V gene, CDR1 is SEHNR and CDR2 is FQNEAQ (reference sequence). During active infection, Seattle patients enrolled and were then monitored through disease. Profiled with immunoSEQ multiplex PCR; TCRdb holds only in-frame clones, not every one. Of around 160,000 clones listed, roughly nine tenths were seen once; the top ten hold over 10%. The clonotype comes from a man younger than 35 with COVID-19, enrolled during active disease. J is TRBJ2-7 and V is TRBV7-9; tentatively, D is TRBD2 (7 bases). Sequenced material: peripheral blood. In nucleotides, the CDR3 is TGTGCCAGCGGGGAGGGGGGGAGGTACGAGCAGTACTTC. Translating gives CASGEGGRYEQYF. The full variable domain, in which reference TRBV7-9 and TRBJ2-7 provide the parts outside the CDR3, is DTGVSQNPRHKITKRGQNVTFRCDPISEHNRLYWYRQTLGQGPEFLTYFQNEAQLEKSRLLSDRFSAERPKGSFSTLEIQRTEQGDSAMYLCASGEGGRYEQYFGPGTRLTVT.